This T cell receptor (beta chain) was profiled in a study of CD8+CD57+ T cells in acquired aplastic anemia. Regarding the study as a whole: Some 28 sequences, all CD8+ CDR3, were shared between patients and controls.

With regard to this clonotype: Its matching antigen is unknown.

TCR beta VDJ and CDR3 profiles were obtained from a genomic DNA template. MiXCR was run by TCRdb on the reads, yielding one entry per CDR3 protein. The sample lists hundreds of thousands of distinct CDR3 sequences; roughly 68% were seen once. The germline gives CDR1 SGHTA, CDR2 FQGNSA. Trimming removed 5 bases from V and 6 bases from J, with 20 bases in between. The CDR3 contains 15 residues. The sequence came from a human donor in good health, serving as a control. The chain joins TRBV7-2 to TRBJ2-7; D may be TRBD1 or TRBD2 (5 bases each). Sequenced material: sorted CD4+, CD8+, or CD8+CD57+ T cells (not recorded which) from PBMCs. The CDR3 bases are TGTGCCAGCAGCCCCCGGATGGCCAGGGACCTCGAGCAGTACTTC. Protein sequence: CASSPRMARDLEQYF. The whole variable domain, filled in from reference TRBV7-2 and TRBJ2-7, reads GAGVSQSPSNKVTEKGKDVELRCDPISGHTALYWYRQSLGQGLEFLIYFQGNSAPDKSGLPSDRFSAERTGGSVSTLTIQRTQQEDSAVYLCASSPRMARDLEQYFGPGTRLTVT.